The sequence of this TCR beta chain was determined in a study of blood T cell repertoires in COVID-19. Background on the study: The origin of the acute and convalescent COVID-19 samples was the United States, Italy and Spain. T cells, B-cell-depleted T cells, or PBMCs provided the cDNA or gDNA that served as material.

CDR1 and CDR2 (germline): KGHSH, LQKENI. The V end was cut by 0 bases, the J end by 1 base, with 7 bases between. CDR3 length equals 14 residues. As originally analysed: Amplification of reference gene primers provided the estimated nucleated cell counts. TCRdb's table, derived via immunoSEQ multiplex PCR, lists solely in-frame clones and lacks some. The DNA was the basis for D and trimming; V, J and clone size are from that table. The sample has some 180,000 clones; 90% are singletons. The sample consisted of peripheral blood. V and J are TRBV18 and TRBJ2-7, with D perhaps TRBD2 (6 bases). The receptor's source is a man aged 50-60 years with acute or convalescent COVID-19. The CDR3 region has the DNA TGTGCCAGCTCACCACCTAGCGGATCCTACGAGCAGTACTTC. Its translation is CASSPPSGSYEQYF.